The T cell receptor beta chain described here comes from a study of post-analysis software for immune sequencing data (dated by TCRdb to the mid-2010s). About the investigation overall: Recorded disease courses included relapsing-remitting, secondary progressive and progressive-relapsing multiple sclerosis, with some patients lacking subtype annotation. The patient repertoires were set against about 12 previously published healthy control repertoires from donors whose ages ranged from roughly 6 to 27 years. A subset of samples was prepared in parallel using single-end sample barcoding, then pooled and co-amplified after Illumina adapter ligation.

Of note for this clonotype: Its binding antigen is unknown. One junction end disagrees with the germline gene, perhaps due to a read error.

The investigation overall reported the following: Normalized Chao1 diversity was significantly lower in multiple sclerosis patients than controls, suggesting substantial peripheral T-cell clonal expansion. Direct clustering with F measure showed strong co-clustering of samples prepared in the same batch, prompting a batch-effect correction. The multiple sclerosis patient group was slightly younger than the control group. Significantly higher frequencies in patients than in controls were found for roughly five TRBV segments, including TRBV5-6, TRBV5-1 and TRBV20-1.

The CDR3 runs 14 residues from the cysteine to the phenylalanine. Only the CDR3 DNA stays, 42 bases, in frame from base 1. The germline V gene supplies CDR1 KGHDR and CDR2 SFDVKD. To demonstrate the VDJtools post-analysis software, the study profiled TCR beta repertoires from the peripheral blood of approximately twelve young patients with multiple sclerosis. The patients with multiple sclerosis were children and adolescents between about 6 and 16 years of age. The receptor library was made with PCR. For sequencing, an Illumina HiSeq 2500 was employed. Unique molecular identifiers were incorporated into TCR beta cDNA libraries to reduce PCR and sequencing biases. Roughly 500,000 cDNA molecules were obtained for every 1 to 10 million input T cells, so each molecule roughly corresponded to one T cell. Patient libraries were prepared and sequenced with the same protocol used for the earlier healthy control dataset. Within a given batch, samples were prepared together, multiplexed and sequenced on the same HiSeq lane. On the study's bioinformatics: Raw barcoded reads were processed with MIGEC, and single-read molecular identifier groups were discarded before consensus assembly and CDR3 extraction. Clonotype tables were post-analysed with VDJtools, and diversity was normalized by down-sampling all datasets to the smallest sample size. In repertoire overlap clustering, CDR3 amino acid sequences, but not nucleotide sequences, were matched to correct batch-related cross-sample contamination. TCRdb redid the processing of the public reads, applying fastp at Q25 and MiXCR, and retained in-frame beta chains. Records with the same CDR3 protein are collapsed into one entry carrying the most frequent genes and DNA. These V and J calls originate from TCRdb's pipeline instead of the authors' own analysis. Recorded for this sample are roughly 400,000 distinct CDR3 sequences; roughly 38% of them occurred a single time. Together, the top ten hold around 8% of the sample.

The chain links TRBV24-1 with TRBJ1-2, with a tentative D gene TRBD1 over 5 matching bases. Sequencing was performed on blood. The TCR comes from a girl under 10 years old with multiple sclerosis. CDR3 region: CATSDYGADYGHTF. The bases are TGTGCCACCAGTGATTATGGGGCCGACTATGGCCACACCTTC.